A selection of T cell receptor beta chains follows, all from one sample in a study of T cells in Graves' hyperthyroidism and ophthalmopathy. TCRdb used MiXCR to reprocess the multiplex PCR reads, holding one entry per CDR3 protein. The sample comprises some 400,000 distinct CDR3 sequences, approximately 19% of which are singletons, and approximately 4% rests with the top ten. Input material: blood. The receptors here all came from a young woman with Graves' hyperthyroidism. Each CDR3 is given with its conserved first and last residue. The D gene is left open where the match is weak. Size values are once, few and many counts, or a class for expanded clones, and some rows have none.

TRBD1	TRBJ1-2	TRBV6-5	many	TGTGCCAGCAGCCCAATTGGGACAGGGGGCGCGAGGGGCTACACCTTC	CASSPIGTGGARGYTF
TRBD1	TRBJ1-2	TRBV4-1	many	TGCGCCAGCAGCCGCCAGGGGGGCGCAGGGTATGGCTACACCTTC	CASSRQGGAGYGYTF
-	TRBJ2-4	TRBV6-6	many	TGTGCCAGCAGTTCCCCCCGAGGGCGCAGGTACTTC	CASSSPRGRRYF
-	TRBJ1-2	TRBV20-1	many	TGCAGTGCTAGAGTCCTTGACCGGGAATTCTATGGCTACACCTTC	CSARVLDREFYGYTF
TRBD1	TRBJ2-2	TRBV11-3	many	TGTGCCAGCAGCCGACAGGGGAACACCGGGGAGCTGTTTTTT	CASSRQGNTGELFF
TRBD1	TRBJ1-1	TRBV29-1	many	TGCAGCGTTAGAGGGCAACAGGGGGCTGAAGCTTTCTTT	CSVRGQQGAEAFF
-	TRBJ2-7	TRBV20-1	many	TGCAGTGCTAGGGAGGGGGCCTACGAGCAGTACTTC	CSAREGAYEQYF
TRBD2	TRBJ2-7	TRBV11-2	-	TGTGCCAGCAGCCCCCGGGGGGAGCAGTGCTTC	CASSPRGEQCF
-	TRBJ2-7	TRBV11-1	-	TGTGCCAGCAGTCACCTGGGGGCCCAGGGTGCCAGGGGGCAGTACTTC	CASSHLGAQGARGQYF
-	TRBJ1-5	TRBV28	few	TGTGCCAGCAGTACGGTTGTGGGACGGAACAATCAGCCCCAGCATTTT	CASSTVVGRNNQPQHF
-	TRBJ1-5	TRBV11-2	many	TGTGCCAGCAGCCACGACACTAGCAATCAGCCCCAGCATTTT	CASSHDTSNQPQHF
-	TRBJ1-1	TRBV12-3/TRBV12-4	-	TGTGCCAGCACCTTGAGCCTAATGAACACTGAAGCTTTCTTT	CASTLSLMNTEAFF
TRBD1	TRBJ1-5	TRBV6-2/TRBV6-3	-	TGTGCCAGCACCATCTCGGGACAGACGGATCAGCCCCAGCATTTT	CASTISGQTDQPQHF
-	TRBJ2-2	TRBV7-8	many	TGTGCCAGCAGTCCCCGGCGCCAGGGGTACACCGGGGAGCTGTTTTTT	CASSPRRQGYTGELFF
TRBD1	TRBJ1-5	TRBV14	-	TGTGCCAGCAGCCAAGATCGTCTTAGGGGGCGCAATCAGCCCCAGCATTTT	CASSQDRLRGRNQPQHF
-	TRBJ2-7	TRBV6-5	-	TGTGCCAGCAGTTACACCGACCGCTACGAGCAGTACTTC	CASSYTDRYEQYF
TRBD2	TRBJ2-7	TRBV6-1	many	TGTGCCAGCAGTGGACTAGCGGTTACCTACGAGCAGTACTTC	CASSGLAVTYEQYF
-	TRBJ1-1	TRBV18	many	TGTGCCAGCTCATCTACCCACACTGAAGCTTTCTTT	CASSSTHTEAFF
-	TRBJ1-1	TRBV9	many	TGTGCCAGCAGTCCCGATAGGGACCCTTCCCGCTTCTTT	CASSPDRDPSRFF
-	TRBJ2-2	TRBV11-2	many	TGTGCCAGCAGCATCGGCCTGCAGAACACCGGGGAGCTGTTTTTT	CASSIGLQNTGELFF
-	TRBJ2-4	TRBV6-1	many	TGTGCCAGCAGTGAATCGATACTAGCAATCGAGGGCATTCAGTACTTC	CASSESILAIEGIQYF
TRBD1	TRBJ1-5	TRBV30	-	TGTGCCTGGAGTCTAATGCGACAGGGGGCACCGATTGAGAATCAGCCCCAGCATTTT	CAWSLMRQGAPIENQPQHF
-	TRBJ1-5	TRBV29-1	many	TGCAGCGTTGAAGATCGGTTGGGGGGGGCGGGACAGCCCCAGCATTTT	CSVEDRLGGAGQPQHF
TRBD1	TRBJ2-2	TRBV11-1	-	TGTGCCAGCAGTCGGATGGGACAGGGCAACACCGGGGAGCTGTTTTTT	CASSRMGQGNTGELFF
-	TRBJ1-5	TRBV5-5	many	TGTGCCAGCAGCTTGATGGGCTCCGGACAGCCCCAGCATTTT	CASSLMGSGQPQHF
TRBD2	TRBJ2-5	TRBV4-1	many	TGCGCCAGCAGCCAAGATTGGAGTAGCGGGGCACAAGAGACCCAGTACTTC	CASSQDWSSGAQETQYF
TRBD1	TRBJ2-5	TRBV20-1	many	TGCAGTGAGGGACAGGGGACGTCGGTAGAGACCCAGTACTTC	CSEGQGTSVETQYF
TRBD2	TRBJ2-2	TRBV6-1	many	TGTGCCAGCATTCCGGGGGGGCTGAACACCGGGGAGCTGTTTTTT	CASIPGGLNTGELFF
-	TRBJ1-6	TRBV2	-	TGTGCCAGCAGTGAAAAGGGGTGGTCACCCCTCCACTTT	CASSEKGWSPLHF
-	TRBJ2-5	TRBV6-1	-	TGTGCCAGCAGCGCACTAGAGGGAGAGACCCAGTACTTC	CASSALEGETQYF
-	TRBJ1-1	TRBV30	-	TGTGCCTGGAGTAGGGACATGAACACTGAAGCTTTCTTT	CAWSRDMNTEAFF
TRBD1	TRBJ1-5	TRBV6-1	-	TGTGCCAGTCGGACAGGGGAACAGCCCCAGCATTTT	CASRTGEQPQHF
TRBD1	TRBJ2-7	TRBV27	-	TGTGCCAGCACATCCAGGGGGTCTTGGTACTTC	CASTSRGSWYF
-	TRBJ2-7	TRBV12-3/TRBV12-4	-	TGTGCCAGCAGTTTAGCGCTTACAGGGAAAAGGGACGAGCAGTACTTC	CASSLALTGKRDEQYF
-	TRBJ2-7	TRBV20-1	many	TGCAGTGCGCAGGGGCGTCGCAACGAGCAGTACTTC	CSAQGRRNEQYF
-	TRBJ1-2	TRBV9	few	TGTGCCAGCACCAGTACCGAGACCTATGGCTACACCTTC	CASTSTETYGYTF
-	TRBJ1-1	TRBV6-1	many	TGTGCCAGCAGATCAGGCACCTCAACAGGAACAAATCTTGGGGCTTTCTTT	CASRSGTSTGTNLGAFF
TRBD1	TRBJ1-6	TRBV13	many	TGTGCCAGCAGCCATGGACAGGGTTCACCCCTCCACTTT	CASSHGQGSPLHF
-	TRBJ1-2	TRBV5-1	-	TGCGCCAGCAGCTTGTACCAGGCTAACTATGGCTACACCTTC	CASSLYQANYGYTF